The clone carrying this T cell receptor (beta chain) was seen a single time. The antigen is unknown. This sample is part of a study of OX40 agonist ivuxolimab in advanced cancers. Study overall: Patients received the agonistic anti-OX40 (CD134) antibody ivuxolimab. Prior checkpoint blockade (anti-PD-1, anti-PD-L1 or anti-CTLA-4) was permitted; about 40% had it. Three patients, one with hepatocellular carcinoma and two with cutaneous melanoma, achieved partial responses. The study's findings and limits: Average numbers of expanded clones were greater in CD8+ T cells than in CD4+.

The trim removed 2 bases at V and 4 bases at J, leaving 15 bases unmatched. The CDR3 runs 19 residues. Germline values: CDR1 SGHNT, CDR2 YENEEA. The assay was immunoSEQ multiplex PCR, and TCRdb's table has in-frame clones only and misses some. In the table there are 70,000 to 85,000 clones, roughly 92% of which are singletons. The TCR originated in an adult with an advanced solid tumor such as melanoma, head and neck, liver or kidney cancer. The chain joins TRBV11-3 to TRBJ2-7, with 12 bases that match TRBD2. Sequencing used CD4+ or CD8+ T cells sorted from blood, obtained in a trial of the OX40 agonist ivuxolimab. The CDR3 is CASSLRARLAGVIPYEQYF. In DNA form, the CDR3 reads TGTGCCAGCAGCTTAAGGGCCCGACTAGCGGGAGTGATCCCTTACGAGCAGTACTTC.